This T cell receptor beta chain is drawn from a study of T cell responses to AZD1222 COVID-19 vaccine. General study findings and limits: CD4 TCRs associated with vaccination spanned spike, dominating at 160-218 and 743-854. An increase in Spike-specific TCR breadth and depth was observed after two AZD1222 doses.

J lost 9 bases, V lost 6 bases, and 12 bases had no gene match. The CDR3 is made up of 15 amino acids. Germline CDR1 MDHEN, CDR2 SYDVKM. The table came from immunoSEQ multiplex PCR; TCRdb's copy has only in-frame clones and leaves some out. The sample yields 80,000 to 100,000 clones, 85% to 90% seen once. On this clone itself: Its antigen is not known.

The TCR was taken from an adult in good health. The chain combines TRBV28 with TRBJ2-1; 9 nucleotides match TRBD1. This specimen was peripheral blood, taken on day 0 of MenACWY control vaccination. The CDR3: CASRHRDRAASEQFF. The CDR3 region has the DNA TGTGCCAGCAGACACCGGGACAGGGCCGCAAGTGAGCAGTTCTTC.